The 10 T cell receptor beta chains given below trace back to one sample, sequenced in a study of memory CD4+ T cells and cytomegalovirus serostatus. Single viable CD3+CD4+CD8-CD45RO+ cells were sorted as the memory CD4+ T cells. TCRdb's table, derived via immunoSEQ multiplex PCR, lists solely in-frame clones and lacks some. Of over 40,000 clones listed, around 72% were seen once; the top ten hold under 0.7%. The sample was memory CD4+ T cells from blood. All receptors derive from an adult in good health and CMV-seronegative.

CDR3 sequence (DNA): TGTGCCAGCAGTTACAGTGGCTCTGGGGCCAACGTCCTGACTTTC. Translated: CASSYSGSGANVLTF. V gene TRBV6-5 combines with J gene TRBJ2-6, with no clear D. Germline CDR1 and CDR2: MNHEY and SVGAGI. Trimming left V 2 bases short and J 0 bases short, with 5 bases between. The CDR3 consists of 15 residues.

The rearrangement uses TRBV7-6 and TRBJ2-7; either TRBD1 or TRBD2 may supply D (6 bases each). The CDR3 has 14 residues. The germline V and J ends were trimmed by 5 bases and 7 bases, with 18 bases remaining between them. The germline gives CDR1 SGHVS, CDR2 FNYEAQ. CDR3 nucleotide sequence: TGTGCCAGCAGCAACGACAGGAGGGTGCGGGAGCAGTACTTC. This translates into CASSNDRRVREQYF.

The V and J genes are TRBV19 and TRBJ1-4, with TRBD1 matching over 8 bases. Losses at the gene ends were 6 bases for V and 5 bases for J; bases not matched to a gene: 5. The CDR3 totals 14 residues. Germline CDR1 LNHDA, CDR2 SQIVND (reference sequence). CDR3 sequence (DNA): TGTGCCAGTAGCACAACAGGGGGGAATGAAAAACTGTTTTTT. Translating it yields CASSTTGGNEKLFF.

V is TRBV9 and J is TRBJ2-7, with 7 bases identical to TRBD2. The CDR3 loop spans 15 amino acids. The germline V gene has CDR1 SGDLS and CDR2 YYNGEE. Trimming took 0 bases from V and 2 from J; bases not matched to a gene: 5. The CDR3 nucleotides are TGTGCCAGCAGCGTAGCGGCTAGCGGTACCTACGAGCAGTACTTC. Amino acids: CASSVAASGTYEQYF.

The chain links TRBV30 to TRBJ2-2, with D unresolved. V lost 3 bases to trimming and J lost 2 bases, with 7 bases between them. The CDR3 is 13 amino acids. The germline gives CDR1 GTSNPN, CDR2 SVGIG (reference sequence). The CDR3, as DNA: TGTGCCTGGAGCACATCAAACACCGGGGAGCTGTTTTTT. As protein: CAWSTSNTGELFF.

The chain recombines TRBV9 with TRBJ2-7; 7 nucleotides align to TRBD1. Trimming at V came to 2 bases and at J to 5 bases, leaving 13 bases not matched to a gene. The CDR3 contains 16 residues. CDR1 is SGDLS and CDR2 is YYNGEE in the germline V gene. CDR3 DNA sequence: TGTGCCAGCAGCGTTGCAGTGGGCAGGGGGTTTAACGAGCAGTACTTC. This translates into CASSVAVGRGFNEQYF.

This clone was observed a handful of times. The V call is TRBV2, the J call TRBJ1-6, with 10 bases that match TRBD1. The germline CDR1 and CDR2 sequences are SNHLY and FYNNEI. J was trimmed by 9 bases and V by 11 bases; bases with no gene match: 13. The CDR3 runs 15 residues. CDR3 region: CAGDYDRGQSSPLHF. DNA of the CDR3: TGTGCCGGAGACTATGACAGGGGGCAAAGTTCACCCCTCCACTTT.

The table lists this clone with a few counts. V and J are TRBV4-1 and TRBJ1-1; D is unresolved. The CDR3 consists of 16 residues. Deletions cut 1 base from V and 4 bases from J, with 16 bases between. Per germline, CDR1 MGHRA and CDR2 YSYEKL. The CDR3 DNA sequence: TGCGCCAGCAGCCAAGTTGGAAGGACTCGAAGCACTGAAGCTTTCTTT. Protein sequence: CASSQVGRTRSTEAFF.

The chain's CDR3 is CASSPQRGLAGDSVFF. CDR3 in DNA: TGCGCCAGCAGCCCGCAGCGGGGACTAGCGGGGGATAGTGTGTTCTTC. The gene calls are TRBV5-1 and TRBJ2-1, with TRBD2 matching 14 bases. Germline values: CDR1 SGHRS, CDR2 YFSETQ. V gave up 4 bases and J gave up 15 bases; unmatched junction bases: 15. The CDR3 totals 16 residues.

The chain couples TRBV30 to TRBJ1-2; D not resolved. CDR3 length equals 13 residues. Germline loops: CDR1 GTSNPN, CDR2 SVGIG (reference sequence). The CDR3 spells CALRTVGMVGYTF. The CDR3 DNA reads TGTGCTTTACGAACCGTGGGAATGGTTGGCTACACCTTC.